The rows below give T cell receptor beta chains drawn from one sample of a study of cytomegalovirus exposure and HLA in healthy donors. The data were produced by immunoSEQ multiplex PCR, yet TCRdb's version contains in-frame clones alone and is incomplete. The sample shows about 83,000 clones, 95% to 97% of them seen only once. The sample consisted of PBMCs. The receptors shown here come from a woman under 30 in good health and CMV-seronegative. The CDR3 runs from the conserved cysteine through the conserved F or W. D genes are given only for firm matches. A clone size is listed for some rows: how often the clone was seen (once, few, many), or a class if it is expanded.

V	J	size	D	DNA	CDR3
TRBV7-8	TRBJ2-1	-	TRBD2	TGTGCCAGCAGCCCCGGGACTAGCGGGAGGGCTTTAGGCAATGAGCAGTTCTTC	CASSPGTSGRALGNEQFF
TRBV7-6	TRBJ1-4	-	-	TGTGCCAGCAGCCACTCACCTAATGAAAAACTGTTTTTT	CASSHSPNEKLFF
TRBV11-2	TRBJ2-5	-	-	TGTGCCAGCAGCTTAGTCGTGAAGCCGTACCAAGAGACCCAGTACTTC	CASSLVVKPYQETQYF
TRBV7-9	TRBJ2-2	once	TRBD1	TGTGCCAGCATAAAGGACAGGGCGAACACCGGGGAGCTGTTTTTT	CASIKDRANTGELFF
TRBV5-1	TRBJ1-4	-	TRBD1	TGCGCCAGCAGCTTGGACAGGGGGAATGAAAAACTGTTTTTT	CASSLDRGNEKLFF
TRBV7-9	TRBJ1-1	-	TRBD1	TGTGCCAGCAGCAGGTCCCGGGACAGGGCCTTTGGAGCTTTCTTT	CASSRSRDRAFGAFF
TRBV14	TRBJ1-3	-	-	TGTGCCAGCAGCCAAGATCTTGGGAGCTCTGGAAACACCATATATTTT	CASSQDLGSSGNTIYF
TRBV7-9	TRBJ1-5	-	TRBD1	TGTGCCAGCAGCGGCCCCATTGGGACAGCTAATCAGCCCCAGCATTTT	CASSGPIGTANQPQHF
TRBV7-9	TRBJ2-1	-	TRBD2	TGTGCCAGCAGCTTAAGTATGGATGGGACTATATCAACTTACAATGAGCAGTTCTTC	CASSLSMDGTISTYNEQFF
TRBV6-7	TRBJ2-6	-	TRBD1	TGTGCCAGCAGGAACGGGACAGAGCCGTACTCTGGGGCCAACGTCCTGACTTTC	CASRNGTEPYSGANVLTF
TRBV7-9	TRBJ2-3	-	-	TGTGCCAGCAGCACCCGGGACAAACAGTCAGATACGCAGTATTTT	CASSTRDKQSDTQYF
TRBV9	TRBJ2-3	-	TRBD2	TGTGCCAGCAGCCCCGGACTAGCGGTTAGCACAGATACGCAGTATTTT	CASSPGLAVSTDTQYF
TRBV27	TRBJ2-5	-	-	TGTGCCAGCAGTCGGAGGACGGGTCTAGGAAAAGAGACCCAGTACTTC	CASSRRTGLGKETQYF
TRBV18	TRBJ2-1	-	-	TGTGCCAGCTCACGTGGACAGAACAATGAGCAGTTCTTC	CASSRGQNNEQFF
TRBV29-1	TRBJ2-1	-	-	TGCAGCGTTGGAACCGAAAAGTGGGCCCGGGATCCACAGTTCTTC	CSVGTEKWARDPQFF
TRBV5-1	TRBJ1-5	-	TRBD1	TGCGCCAGCAGCTTGGACAGGGGTAGCAATCAGCCCCAGCATTTT	CASSLDRGSNQPQHF
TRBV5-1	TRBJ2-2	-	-	TGCGCCAGCAGCTTCGGAGGACCCGGGGAGCTGTTTTTT	CASSFGGPGELFF
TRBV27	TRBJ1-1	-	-	TGTGCCAGCAGTTTCGGACAACGCATGAACACTGAAGCTTTCTTT	CASSFGQRMNTEAFF
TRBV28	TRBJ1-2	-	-	TGTGCCAGCAGTGGGGCGGCAGGGAGGTTCTCCCTTTATGGCTACACCTTC	CASSGAAGRFSLYGYTF
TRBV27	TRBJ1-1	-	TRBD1	TGTGCCAGCAGTCCGGGACAGGGAGGCAACACTGAAGCTTTCTTT	CASSPGQGGNTEAFF
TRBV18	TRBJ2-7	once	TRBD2	TGTGCCAGCTCACCACGGGGACTAGCGGGAGGAAGCTCCTACGAGCAGTACTTC	CASSPRGLAGGSSYEQYF
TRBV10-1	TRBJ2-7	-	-	TGCGCCAGCAGGGCGGGCCTCGCCTACGAGCAGTACTTC	CASRAGLAYEQYF
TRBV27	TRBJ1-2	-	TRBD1	TGTGCCAGCAGTTCCCCGGGACAGGGGGTAGGCTACACCTTC	CASSSPGQGVGYTF
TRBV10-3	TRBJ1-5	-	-	TGTGCCATCTCAGGGGTGGGCAATCAGCCCCAGCATTTT	CAISGVGNQPQHF
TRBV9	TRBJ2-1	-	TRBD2	TGTGCCAGCAGCGTAGAGAGCGGGAGAGCGCGATACAATGAGCAGTTCTTC	CASSVESGRARYNEQFF
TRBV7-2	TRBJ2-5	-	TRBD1	TGTGCCAGCAGCTTAGGGGACAGGTCTTCCTTCGTACAAGAGACCCAGTACTTC	CASSLGDRSSFVQETQYF
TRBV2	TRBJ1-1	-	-	TGTGCCAGCAGTAAACAGGGGAACACTGAAGCTTTCTTT	CASSKQGNTEAFF
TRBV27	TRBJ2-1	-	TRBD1	TGTGCCAGCGGCTTGGGACAGGGGCCACCCCCCTACAATGAGCAGTTCTTC	CASGLGQGPPPYNEQFF